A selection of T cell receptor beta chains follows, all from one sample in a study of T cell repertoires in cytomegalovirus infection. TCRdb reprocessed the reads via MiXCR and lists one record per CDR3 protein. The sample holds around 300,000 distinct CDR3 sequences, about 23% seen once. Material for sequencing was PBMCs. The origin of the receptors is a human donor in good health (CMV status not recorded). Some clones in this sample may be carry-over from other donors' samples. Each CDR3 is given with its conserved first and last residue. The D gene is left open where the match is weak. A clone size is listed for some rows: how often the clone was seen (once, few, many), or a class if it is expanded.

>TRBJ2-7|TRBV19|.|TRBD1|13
TGTGCCAGTAGTAGGGGACAGGTCTACGAGCAGTACTTC
CASSRGQVYEQYF
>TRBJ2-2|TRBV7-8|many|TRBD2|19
TGTGCCAGCAAGCTCCCGGGACTAGCGGGAGGGCGGAACACCGGGGAGCTGTTTTTT
CASKLPGLAGGRNTGELFF
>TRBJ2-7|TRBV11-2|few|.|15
TGTGCCAGCAGCTTAGCTTTGCAGGGACCCTACGAGCAGTACTTC
CASSLALQGPYEQYF
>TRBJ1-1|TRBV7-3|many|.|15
TGTGCCAGCAGCTTATATGGCTCCTCCAACACTGAAGCTTTCTTT
CASSLYGSSNTEAFF
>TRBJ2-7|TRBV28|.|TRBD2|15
TGTGCCAGCAGCAAGACTAGCGGGACCCCCTACGAGCAGTACTTC
CASSKTSGTPYEQYF
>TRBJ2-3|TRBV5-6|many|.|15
TGTGCCAGCAGCTTGGCGGGGCTCGGCACAGATACGCAGTATTTT
CASSLAGLGTDTQYF
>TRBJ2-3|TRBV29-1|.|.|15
TGCAGCGCACTCGGGCCCACAGGGAGCACAGATACGCAGTATTTT
CSALGPTGSTDTQYF
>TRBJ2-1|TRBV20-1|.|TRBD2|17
TGCAGTGCTAGAGTTCCTAGCGGGAGGAATACCTACAATGAGCAGTTCTTC
CSARVPSGRNTYNEQFF
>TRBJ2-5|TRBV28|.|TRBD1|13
TGTGCCAGCAGCGACAGGGTCCAAGAGACCCAGTACTTC
CASSDRVQETQYF
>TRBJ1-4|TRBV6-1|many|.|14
TGTGCCAGCAGTCCAAGGGTCCCCGCGGAAAAACTGTTTTTT
CASSPRVPAEKLFF
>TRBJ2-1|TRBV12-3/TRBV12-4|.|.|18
TGTGCCAGCACCTCAGACTGGACGCCCTGGGGTGCCTACAATGAGCAGTTCTTC
CASTSDWTPWGAYNEQFF
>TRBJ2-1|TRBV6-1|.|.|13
TGTGCCATCCAGGGGATATACTACAATGAGCAGTTCTTC
CAIQGIYYNEQFF
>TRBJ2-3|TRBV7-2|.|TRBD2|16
TGTGCCAGCAGTCAAGGTGGACTAGCGGGCACAGATAAGCAGTATTTT
CASSQGGLAGTDKQYF
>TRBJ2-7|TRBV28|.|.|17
TGTGCCAGCAGTTTACCCAGCGGGGACACACTTAGGGACGAGCAGTACTTC
CASSLPSGDTLRDEQYF
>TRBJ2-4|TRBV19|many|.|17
TGTGCCAGTAGTATCTTGGTGCAGGGGACGAAAAAAGTCATTCAGTACTTC
CASSILVQGTKKVIQYF
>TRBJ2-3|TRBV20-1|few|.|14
TGCAGTGCTAGTTTCTCTTCCAGCACAGATACGCAGTATTTT
CSASFSSSTDTQYF
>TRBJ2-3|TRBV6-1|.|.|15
TGTGCCAGCAGTGAAAGTACGCCCCGCACAGATACGCAGTATTTT
CASSESTPRTDTQYF
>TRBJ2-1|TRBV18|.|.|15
TGTGCCAGCTCAACAGACTCTCATCGGGGCAATGAGCAGTTCTTC
CASSTDSHRGNEQFF
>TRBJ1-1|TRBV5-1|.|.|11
TGCGCCAGCAGCATGGACGGTGAAGCTTTCTTT
CASSMDGEAFF
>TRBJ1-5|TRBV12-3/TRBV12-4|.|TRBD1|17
TGTGCCAGCAGGGGGGGACAGGTGGCTTGGGGCAATCAGCCCCAGCATTTT
CASRGGQVAWGNQPQHF
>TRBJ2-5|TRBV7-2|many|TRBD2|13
TGTGCCAGCAGCTCTAGCGGGGAAGAGACCCAGTACTTC
CASSSSGEETQYF
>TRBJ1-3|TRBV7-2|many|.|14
TGTGCCAGCAGCTTAAGAAACCGGAGGAACACCATATATTTT
CASSLRNRRNTIYF
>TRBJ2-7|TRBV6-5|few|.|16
TGTGCCAGCAGTTCCCTCCCCGGGAGCGGCTCCTACGAGCAGTACTTC
CASSSLPGSGSYEQYF
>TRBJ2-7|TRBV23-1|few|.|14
TGCGCCAGCGTCCTCGGGGGAAGCTCCTACGAGCAGTACTTC
CASVLGGSSYEQYF
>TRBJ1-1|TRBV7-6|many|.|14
TGTGCCAGCAGCTTGGCAGGGCTTTGGGCTGAAGCTTTCTTT
CASSLAGLWAEAFF
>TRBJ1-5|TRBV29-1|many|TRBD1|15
TGCAGCGTCTCGACAGGGGGTAGCGGCAATCAGCCCCAGCATTTT
CSVSTGGSGNQPQHF
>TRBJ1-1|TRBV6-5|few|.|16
TGTGCCAGCAGTTACGGGCCAGGGGATTCCATAGGGGAAGCTTTCTTT
CASSYGPGDSIGEAFF
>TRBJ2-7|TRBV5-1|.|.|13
TGCGCCAGCAGCCTTGGCCAGGAAGGATCGCAGTACTTC
CASSLGQEGSQYF
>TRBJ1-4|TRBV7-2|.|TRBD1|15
TGTGCCAGCAGCCTAAGGACAGGGATAGGTGAAAAACTGTTTTTT
CASSLRTGIGEKLFF
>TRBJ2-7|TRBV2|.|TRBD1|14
TGTGCCAGCAAGAGGGACAGGGGTGTCGACGAGCAGTACTTC
CASKRDRGVDEQYF
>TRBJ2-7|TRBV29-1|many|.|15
TGCAGCGTTGAAAGTCAGGGGCGCTACACCTACGAGCAGTACTTC
CSVESQGRYTYEQYF
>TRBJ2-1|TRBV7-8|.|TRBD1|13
TGTGCCAGCAGCGGGACAGGGTACAATGAGCAGTTCTTC
CASSGTGYNEQFF
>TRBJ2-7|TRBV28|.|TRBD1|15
TGTGCCAGCAGGGGACCGGGACAGGGGACCTACGAGCAGTACTTC
CASRGPGQGTYEQYF
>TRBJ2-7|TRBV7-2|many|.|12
TGTGCCAGCAGTCAAAACTCCTACGAGCAGTACTTC
CASSQNSYEQYF
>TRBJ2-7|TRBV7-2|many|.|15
TGTGCCAGCAGCTTAGCGAGCCGTACCTCCTACGAGCAGTACTTC
CASSLASRTSYEQYF
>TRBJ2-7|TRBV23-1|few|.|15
TGCGCCAGCAGTTTGGAGACGGGTCTCTTCTACGAGCAGTACTTC
CASSLETGLFYEQYF
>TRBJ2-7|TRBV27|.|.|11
TGTGCCAGCAGTACCCTACACGAGCAGTACTTC
CASSTLHEQYF
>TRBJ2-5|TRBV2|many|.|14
TGTGCCAGCAGTGAAAACCGGGATCAAGAGACCCAGTACTTC
CASSENRDQETQYF
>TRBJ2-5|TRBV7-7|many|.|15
TGTGCTAGCAGCCCGGAATGGGGGCCAGGGGAGACCCAGTACTTC
CASSPEWGPGETQYF
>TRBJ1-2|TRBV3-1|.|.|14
TGTGCCAGCAGCTCAGGCGACAAAGTCGGTGGCTACACCTTC
CASSSGDKVGGYTF
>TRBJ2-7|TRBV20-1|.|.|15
TGCAGTGCTAGAGGAGGTCAGACAGGATCCTACGAGCAGTACTTC
CSARGGQTGSYEQYF
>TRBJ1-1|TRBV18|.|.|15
TGTGCCAGCTCACCAAGGGACTTCGGGTGGACTGAAGCTTTCTTT
CASSPRDFGWTEAFF
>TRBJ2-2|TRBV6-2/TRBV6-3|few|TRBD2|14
TGTGCCAGCGGACTAGCGGGAGGTACCGGGGAGCTGTTTTTT
CASGLAGGTGELFF
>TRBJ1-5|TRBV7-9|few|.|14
TGTGCCAGCAGCTCCCGAGGGGCCGATCAGCCCCAGCATTTT
CASSSRGADQPQHF